This T cell receptor (beta chain) was recovered during a study of T-cell reconstitution after alpha-beta-depleted transplantation in children. Study outcomes and limitations: Diversity and T-cell counts at one year after transplant derived mostly from new T cells. The high TCRbeta diversity at day 60 in some patients came from surviving recipient T cells and thymic progenitors.

This clonotype was seen repeatedly, ten times or more. Its antigen is undetermined. Trimming cost V 1 base and J 5 bases, with 15 bases left between them. CDR1 is SGHTA, CDR2 FQGNSA, per germline. The CDR3 runs to 16 residues. The library targeted TCRbeta and was prepared with unique molecular identifiers. TCRdb redid the calling of the PCR reads with MiXCR, one entry per CDR3 protein. The repertoire consists of more than 200,000 distinct CDR3 sequences, with under 30% occurring once and the leading ten covering less than 3.5%. The rearrangement joins TRBV7-2 to TRBJ2-1; D unclear. The sequence came from a girl aged 2 to 9 with Fanconi anemia, due to receive a stem cell transplant. The sample consisted of PBMCs, taken before TCRalphabeta/CD19-depleted stem cell transplant. Here the CDR3 reads CASSLVGVAYHNEQFF. The CDR3 nucleotides read TGTGCCAGCAGCTTAGTTGGGGTGGCATACCACAATGAGCAGTTCTTC.